One T cell receptor (beta chain) is described in this entry. Its matching antigen is unknown. Looked up from germline, CDR1 is MNHNS and CDR2 is SASEGT. Trimming stripped 0 bases from V and 2 bases from J, with 2 bases between. The CDR3 sequence is 14 residues long. The data were taken from a study of blood T cells in healthy people across ages. Study results and limitations: Estimated diversity, derived from one million T cells, was regarded as an underestimate.

Next came a second PCR, run for about 6 to 11 cycles, which used a sample-barcoded 5' primer along with a J-beta primer mix. TCRdb fed the 5' RACE reads into MiXCR, producing one record per CDR3 protein. Of about 1.4 million distinct CDR3 sequences detected, around 55% appear once; the ten largest clones hold 6.5% to 8.5%. The sequence derives from a man between 18 and 35 years old in good health. This chain uses TRBV6-1 with TRBJ2-6, with D uncertain. Sequencing used blood. CDR3: CASSEAPGANVLTF. Here the CDR3 DNA reads TGTGCCAGCAGTGAAGCGCCTGGGGCCAACGTCCTGACTTTC.